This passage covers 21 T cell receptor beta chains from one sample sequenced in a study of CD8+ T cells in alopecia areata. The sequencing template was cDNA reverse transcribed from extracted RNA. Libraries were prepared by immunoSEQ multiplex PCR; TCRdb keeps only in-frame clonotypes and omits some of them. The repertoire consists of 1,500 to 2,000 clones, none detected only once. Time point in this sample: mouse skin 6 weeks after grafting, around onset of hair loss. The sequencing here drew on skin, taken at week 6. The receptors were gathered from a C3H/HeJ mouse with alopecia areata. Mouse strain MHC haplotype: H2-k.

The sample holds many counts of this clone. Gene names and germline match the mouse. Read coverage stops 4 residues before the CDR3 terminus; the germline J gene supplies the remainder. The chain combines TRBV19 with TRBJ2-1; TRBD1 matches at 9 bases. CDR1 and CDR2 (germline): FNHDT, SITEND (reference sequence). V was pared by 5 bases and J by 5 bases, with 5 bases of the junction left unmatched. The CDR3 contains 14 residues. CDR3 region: CASRTDRGNAEQFF. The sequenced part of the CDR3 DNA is TGTGCCAGCAGGACTGACAGGGGGAATGCT.

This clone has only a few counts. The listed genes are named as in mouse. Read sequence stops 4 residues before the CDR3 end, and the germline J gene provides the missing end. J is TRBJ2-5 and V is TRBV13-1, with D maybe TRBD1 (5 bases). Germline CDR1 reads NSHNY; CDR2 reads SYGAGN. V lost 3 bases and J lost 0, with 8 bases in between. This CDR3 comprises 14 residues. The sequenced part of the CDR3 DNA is TGTGCCAGCAGTGGCAGGGTTAACCAAGAC. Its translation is CASSGRVNQD. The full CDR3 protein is CASSGRVNQDTQYF.

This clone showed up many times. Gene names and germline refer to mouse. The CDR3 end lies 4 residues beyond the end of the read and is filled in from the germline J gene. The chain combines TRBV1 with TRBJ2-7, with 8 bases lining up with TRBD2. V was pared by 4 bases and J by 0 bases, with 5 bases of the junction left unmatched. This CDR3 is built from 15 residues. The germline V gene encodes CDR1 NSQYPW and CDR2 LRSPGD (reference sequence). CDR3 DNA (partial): TGCACCTGCAGTGACTGGGGGAGGAGCTCCTAT. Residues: CTCSDWGRSSY. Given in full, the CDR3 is CTCSDWGRSSYEQYF.

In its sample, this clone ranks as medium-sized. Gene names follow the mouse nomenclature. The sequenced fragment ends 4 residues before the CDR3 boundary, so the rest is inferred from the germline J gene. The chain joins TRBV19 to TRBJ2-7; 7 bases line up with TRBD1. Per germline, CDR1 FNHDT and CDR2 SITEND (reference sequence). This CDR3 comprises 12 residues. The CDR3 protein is CASSRGTDEQYF. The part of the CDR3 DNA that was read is TGTGCCAGCAGCCGAGGGACAGAT.

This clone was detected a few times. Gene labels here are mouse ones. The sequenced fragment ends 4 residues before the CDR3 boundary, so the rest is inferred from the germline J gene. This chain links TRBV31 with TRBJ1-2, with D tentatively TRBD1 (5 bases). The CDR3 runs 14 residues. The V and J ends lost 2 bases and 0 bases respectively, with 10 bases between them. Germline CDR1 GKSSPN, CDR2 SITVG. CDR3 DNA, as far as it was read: TGTGCCTGGAGTATGGACAATGCAAACTCC. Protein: CAWSMDNANS. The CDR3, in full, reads CAWSMDNANSDYTF.

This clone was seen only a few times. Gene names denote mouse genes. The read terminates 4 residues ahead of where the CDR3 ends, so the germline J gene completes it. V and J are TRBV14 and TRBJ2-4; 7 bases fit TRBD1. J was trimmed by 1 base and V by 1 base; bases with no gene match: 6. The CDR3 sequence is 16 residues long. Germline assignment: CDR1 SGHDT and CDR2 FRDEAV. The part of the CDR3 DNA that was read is TGTGCCAGCAGTTTCAACAGGGGAGGGGGTCAAAAC. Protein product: CASSFNRGGGQN. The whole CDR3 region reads CASSFNRGGGQNTLYF.

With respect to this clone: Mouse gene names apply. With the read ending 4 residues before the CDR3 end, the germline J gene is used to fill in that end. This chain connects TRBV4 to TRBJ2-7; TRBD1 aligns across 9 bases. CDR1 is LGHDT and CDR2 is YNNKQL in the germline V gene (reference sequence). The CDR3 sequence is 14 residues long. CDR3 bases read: TGTGCCAGCAGCTTCTCCGGGACAGGGTAT. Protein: CASSFSGTGY. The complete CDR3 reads CASSFSGTGYEQYF.

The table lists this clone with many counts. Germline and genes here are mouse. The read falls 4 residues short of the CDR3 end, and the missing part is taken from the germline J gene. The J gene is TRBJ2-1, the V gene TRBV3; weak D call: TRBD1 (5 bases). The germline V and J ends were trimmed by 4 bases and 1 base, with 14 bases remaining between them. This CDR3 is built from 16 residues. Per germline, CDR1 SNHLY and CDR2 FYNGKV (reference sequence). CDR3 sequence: CASSSAHEGNYAEQFF. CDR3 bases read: TGTGCCAGCAGCTCCGCGCATGAGGGGAACTATGCT.

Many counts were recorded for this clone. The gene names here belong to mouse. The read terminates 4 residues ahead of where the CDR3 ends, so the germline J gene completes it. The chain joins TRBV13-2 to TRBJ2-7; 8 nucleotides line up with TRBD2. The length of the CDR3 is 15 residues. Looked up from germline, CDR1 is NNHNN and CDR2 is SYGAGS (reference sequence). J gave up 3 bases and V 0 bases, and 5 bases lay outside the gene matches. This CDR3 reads CASGDGVLGDYEQYF. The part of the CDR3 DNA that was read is TGTGCCAGCGGTGATGGGGTACTGGGGGACTAT.

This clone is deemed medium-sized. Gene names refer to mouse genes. Incomplete CDR3 DNA: TGTGCCAGCAGCTACACTGGGGGGTAT. Its protein product is CASSYTGGY. The whole CDR3 sequence is CASSYTGGYEQYF. V gene TRBV4 combines with J gene TRBJ2-7; 9 bases are a match to TRBD2. The observed sequence ends 4 residues before the CDR3 terminus, with the missing tail filled in from the germline J gene. The CDR3 contains 13 residues. The germline CDR1 and CDR2 sequences are LGHDT and YNNKQL (reference sequence).

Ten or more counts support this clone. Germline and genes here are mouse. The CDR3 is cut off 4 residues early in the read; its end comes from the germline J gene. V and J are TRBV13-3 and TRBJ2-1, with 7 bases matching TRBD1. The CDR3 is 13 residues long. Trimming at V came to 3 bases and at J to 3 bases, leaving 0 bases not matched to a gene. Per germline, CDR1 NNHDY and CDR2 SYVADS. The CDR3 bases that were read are TGTGCCAGCAGTGGACAGGGCTATGCT. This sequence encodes CASSGQGYA. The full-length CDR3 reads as CASSGQGYAEQFF.

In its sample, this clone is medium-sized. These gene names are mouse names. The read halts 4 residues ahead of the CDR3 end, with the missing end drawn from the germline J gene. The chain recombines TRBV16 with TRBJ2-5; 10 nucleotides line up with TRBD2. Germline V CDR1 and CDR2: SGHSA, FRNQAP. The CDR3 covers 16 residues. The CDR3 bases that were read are TGTGCAAGCAGCTTAGATACCTGGGGGGGCGCGGAC. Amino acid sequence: CASSLDTWGGAD. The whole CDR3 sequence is CASSLDTWGGADTQYF.

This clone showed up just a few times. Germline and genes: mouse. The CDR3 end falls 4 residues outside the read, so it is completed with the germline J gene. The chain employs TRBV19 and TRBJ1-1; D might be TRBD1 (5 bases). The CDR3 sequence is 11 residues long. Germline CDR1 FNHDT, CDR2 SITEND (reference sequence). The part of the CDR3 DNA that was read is TGTGCCAGCAGTATGACAGAA. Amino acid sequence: CASSMTE. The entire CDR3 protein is CASSMTEEVFF.

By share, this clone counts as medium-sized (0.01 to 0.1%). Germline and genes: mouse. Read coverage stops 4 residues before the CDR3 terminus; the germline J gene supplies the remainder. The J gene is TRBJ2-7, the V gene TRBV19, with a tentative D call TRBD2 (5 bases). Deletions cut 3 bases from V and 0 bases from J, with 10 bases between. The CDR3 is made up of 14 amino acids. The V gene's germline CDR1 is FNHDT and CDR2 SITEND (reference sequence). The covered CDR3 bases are TGTGCCAGCAGTACGACTGAGAGCTCCTAT. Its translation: CASSTTESSY. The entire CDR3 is CASSTTESSYEQYF.

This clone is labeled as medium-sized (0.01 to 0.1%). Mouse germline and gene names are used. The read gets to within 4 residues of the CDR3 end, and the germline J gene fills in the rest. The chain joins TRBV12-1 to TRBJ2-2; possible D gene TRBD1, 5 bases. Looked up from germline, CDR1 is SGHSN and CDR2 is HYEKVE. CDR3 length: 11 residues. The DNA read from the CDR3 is TGTGCCAGCACCAGGGTTGGG. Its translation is CASTRVG. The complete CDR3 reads CASTRVGQLYF.

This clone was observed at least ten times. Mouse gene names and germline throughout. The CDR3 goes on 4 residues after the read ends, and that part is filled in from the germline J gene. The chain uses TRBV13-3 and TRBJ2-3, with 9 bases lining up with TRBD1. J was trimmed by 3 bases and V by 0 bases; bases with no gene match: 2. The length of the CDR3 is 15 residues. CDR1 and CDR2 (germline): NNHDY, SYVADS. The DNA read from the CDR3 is TGTGCCAGCAGTGATGACGGACAGGGGGCAGAA. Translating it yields CASSDDGQGAE. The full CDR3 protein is CASSDDGQGAETLYF.

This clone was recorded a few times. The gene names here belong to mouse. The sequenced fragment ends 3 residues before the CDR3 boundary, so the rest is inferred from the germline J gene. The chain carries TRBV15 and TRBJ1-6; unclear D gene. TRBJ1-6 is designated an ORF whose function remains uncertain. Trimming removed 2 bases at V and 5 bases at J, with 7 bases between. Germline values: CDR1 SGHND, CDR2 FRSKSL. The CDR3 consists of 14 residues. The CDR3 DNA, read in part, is TGTGCCAGCAGTTTAAAGCAGGATAATTCGCCC. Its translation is CASSLKQDNSP. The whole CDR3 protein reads CASSLKQDNSPLYF.

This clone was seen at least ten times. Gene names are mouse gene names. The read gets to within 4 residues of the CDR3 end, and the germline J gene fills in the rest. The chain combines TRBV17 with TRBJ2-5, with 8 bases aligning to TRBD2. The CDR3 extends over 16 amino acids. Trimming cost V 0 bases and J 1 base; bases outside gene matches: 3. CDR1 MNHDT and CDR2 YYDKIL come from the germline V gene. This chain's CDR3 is CASSREGGRDQDTQYF. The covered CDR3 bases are TGTGCTAGCAGTAGAGAGGGGGGGCGCGACCAAGAC.

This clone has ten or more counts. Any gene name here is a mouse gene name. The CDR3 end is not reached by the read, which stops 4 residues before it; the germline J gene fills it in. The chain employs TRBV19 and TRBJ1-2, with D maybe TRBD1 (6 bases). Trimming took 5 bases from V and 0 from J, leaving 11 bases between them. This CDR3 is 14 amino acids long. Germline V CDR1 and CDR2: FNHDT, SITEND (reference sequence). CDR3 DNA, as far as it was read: TGTGCCAGCAGCCGGGACACCACAAACTCC. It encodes CASSRDTTNS. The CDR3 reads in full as CASSRDTTNSDYTF.

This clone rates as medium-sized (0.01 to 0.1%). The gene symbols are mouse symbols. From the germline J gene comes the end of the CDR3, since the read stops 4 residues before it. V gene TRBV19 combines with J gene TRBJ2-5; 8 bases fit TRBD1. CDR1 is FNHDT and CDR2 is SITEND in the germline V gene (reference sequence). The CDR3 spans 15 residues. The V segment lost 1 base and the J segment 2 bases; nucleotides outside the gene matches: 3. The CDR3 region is CASSIQGALQDTQYF. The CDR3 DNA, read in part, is TGTGCCAGCAGTATACAGGGGGCCCTCCAAGAC.

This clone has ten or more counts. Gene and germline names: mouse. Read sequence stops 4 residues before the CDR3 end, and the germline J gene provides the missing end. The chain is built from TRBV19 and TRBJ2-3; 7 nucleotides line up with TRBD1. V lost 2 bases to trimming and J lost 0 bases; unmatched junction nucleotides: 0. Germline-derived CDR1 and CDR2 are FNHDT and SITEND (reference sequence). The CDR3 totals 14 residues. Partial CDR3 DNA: TGTGCCAGCAGTATCAGGGGGAGTGCAGAA. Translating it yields CASSIRGSAE. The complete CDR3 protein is CASSIRGSAETLYF. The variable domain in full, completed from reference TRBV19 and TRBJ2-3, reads GGIITQTPKFLIGQEGQKLTLKCQQNFNHDTMYWYRQDSGKGLRLIYYSITENDLQKGDLSEGYDASREKKSSFSLTVTSAQKNEMAVFLCASSIRGSAETLYFGSGTRLTVL.